This TCR beta chain appears in the sequencing data of a study of post-analysis software for immune sequencing data. Across the whole study: Included courses were relapsing-remitting and secondary progressive multiple sclerosis; progressive-relapsing multiple sclerosis was also included.

General observations from the study: Samples sharing a preparation batch grouped tightly together when assessed by F measure. TRBV5-6, TRBV5-1 and TRBV20-1 were among 4 or 5 TRBV segments more frequent in patients than controls.

A word on this clonotype: As yet, its antigen is unknown. A read error may produce the germline difference seen at one junction end.

Libraries were made from TCR beta cDNA, and they carried unique molecular identifiers. Each sample of about 1 to 10 million input T cells yielded around 500,000 cDNA molecules, so each molecule approximated one T cell. TCRdb fed the PCR reads into MiXCR, producing one record per CDR3 protein. The profile shows a few hundred thousand distinct CDR3 sequences, 36% of them singletons. Germline V gene data show CDR1 as SGHDN and CDR2 as FVKESK. The CDR3 spans 17 residues. This sequence joins TRBV14 and TRBJ2-1, with 8 bases lining up with TRBD2. This receptor was taken from a girl under 18 with multiple sclerosis. The sample consisted of blood. The CDR3 DNA is TGTGCCACCAGCCAAGTAACTAGCGGCAGGTCCTACAATGAGCAGTTCTTC. Amino acids: CATSQVTSGRSYNEQFF.